Below are 30 T cell receptor beta chains sequenced from a single sample in a study of OX40 agonist ivuxolimab in advanced cancers. Measured with immunoSEQ multiplex PCR; TCRdb has only the in-frame clones, and not every one. The sample holds about 11,000 clones, approximately 86% seen once. This material consisted of CD4+ or CD8+ T cells sorted from blood, taken in a trial of the OX40 agonist ivuxolimab. All receptors derive from an adult with an advanced solid tumor such as melanoma, head and neck, liver or kidney cancer.

The chain has TRBV27 and TRBJ1-1; 7 bases agree with TRBD1. Germline lookup yields CDR1 MNHEY and CDR2 SMNVEV (reference sequence). CDR3 length: 13 residues. Trimming at V came to 5 bases and at J to 12 bases, leaving 12 bases not matched to a gene. CDR3 in amino acids: CASSLTTGVVTFF. The CDR3 nucleotides read TGTGCCAGCAGTCTAACTACAGGGGTGGTGACTTTCTTT.

The V and J genes are TRBV6-5 and TRBJ1-5; TRBD1 matches at 7 bases. This CDR3 is built from 15 residues. The ends lost 7 bases at V and 2 bases at J; junction bases unmatched: 8. Looked up from germline, CDR1 is MNHEY and CDR2 is SVGAGI. The CDR3 here is CASTGGGHGNQPQHF. Written as DNA, the CDR3 is TGTGCCAGCACAGGGGGAGGGCATGGCAATCAGCCCCAGCATTTT.

The chain is built from TRBV4-1 and TRBJ2-1; 7 bases fit TRBD1. The germline V gene encodes CDR1 MGHRA and CDR2 YSYEKL. This CDR3 has 15 amino acids. V gave up 0 bases and J gave up 5 bases; unmatched junction bases: 4. The CDR3 here is CASSQDDRAHNEQFF. The CDR3 nucleotides are TGCGCCAGCAGCCAAGATGACAGGGCCCACAATGAGCAGTTCTTC.

This clone was found once. The genes are TRBV10-2 and TRBJ2-3; TRBD2 is a possible D gene (5 bases). The CDR3 length is 13 residues. Germline loops: CDR1 WSHSY, CDR2 SAAADI. The V and J ends lost 8 bases and 1 base respectively, with 10 bases between them. The CDR3 protein is CASGSPGTDTQYF. DNA of the CDR3: TGCGCCAGCGGGAGCCCCGGCACAGATACGCAGTATTTT.

This clone was recorded once. The chain employs TRBV28 and TRBJ2-1; TRBD1 might be the D (6 bases). The CDR3 runs 16 residues. Deletions cut 4 bases from V and 0 bases from J, with 13 bases between. Germline assignment: CDR1 MDHEN and CDR2 SYDVKM. CDR3 loop: CASSSFLDSSYNEQFF. The DNA of the CDR3 is TGTGCCAGCAGTTCTTTCCTGGACAGCTCCTACAATGAGCAGTTCTTC.

CDR3 in amino acids: CASSSYEQYF. As DNA, the CDR3 is TGTGCCAGCAGTTCTTACGAGCAGTACTTC. V usage is TRBV2 and J usage is TRBJ2-7; D remains unclear. V lost 5 bases, J lost 4 bases, and 3 bases lay in between. Germline values: CDR1 SNHLY, CDR2 FYNNEI. This CDR3 spans 10 amino acids.

V and J are TRBV7-9 and TRBJ1-6; TRBD1 is a possible D gene (5 bases). The CDR3 covers 16 residues. The V end was cut by 5 bases, the J end by 6 bases, with 17 bases between. Germline assignment: CDR1 SEHNR and CDR2 FQNEAQ (reference sequence). CDR3 bases: TGTGCCAGCAGCCAAGTGGATCAGGGACCTAATTCACCCCTCCACTTT. This sequence encodes CASSQVDQGPNSPLHF.

The rearrangement joins TRBV6-1 to TRBJ1-4; the D gene is possibly TRBD1 (5 bases). This CDR3 has 15 residues. Trimming stripped 1 base from V and 5 bases from J, with 11 bases between. The germline CDR1 and CDR2 sequences are MNHNS and SASEGT. The CDR3 bases are TGTGCCAGCAGTGAAGAGGGAGACAGCAATGAAAAACTGTTTTTT. As protein: CASSEEGDSNEKLFF.

The chain recombines TRBV28 with TRBJ2-2; 7 nucleotides match TRBD1. Germline V lookup: CDR1 MDHEN, CDR2 SYDVKM. The CDR3 covers 13 residues. V gave up 3 bases and J gave up 17 bases; unmatched junction bases: 12. CDR3 in amino acids: CASSLGRQGQPFF. In DNA, the CDR3 is TGTGCCAGCAGTTTGGGACGACAGGGCCAACCATTTTTT. Complete variable domain (other parts from reference TRBV28 and TRBJ2-2): DVKVTQSSRYLVKRTGEKVFLECVQDMDHENMFWYRQDPGLGLRLIYFSYDVKMKEKGDIPEGYSVSREKKERFSLILESASTNQTSMYLCASSLGRQGQPFFGEGSRLTVL.

This chain links TRBV5-5 with TRBJ1-1, with D maybe TRBD1 (5 bases). Trimming removed 0 bases from V and 0 bases from J, with 9 bases in between. The CDR3 has 15 residues. The V gene's germline CDR1 is SGHKS and CDR2 YYEKEE (reference sequence). The CDR3 is CASSLEGNMNTEAFF. The DNA for the CDR3 is TGTGCCAGCAGCTTGGAGGGGAACATGAACACTGAAGCTTTCTTT.

The J gene is TRBJ1-1, the V gene TRBV7-9, with D maybe TRBD1 (5 bases). V was shortened by 3 bases and J by 5 bases, with 16 bases between the two germline ends. This CDR3 is 15 amino acids long. The germline V gene has CDR1 SEHNR and CDR2 FQNEAQ (reference sequence). CDR3 loop: CASSFVQGLRTEAFF. In DNA, the CDR3 is TGTGCCAGCAGCTTCGTGCAGGGTCTGCGAACTGAAGCTTTCTTT.

The chain links TRBV4-1 to TRBJ2-2; no reliable D call. The V gene lost 0 bases and the J gene lost 5 bases, with 10 bases spanning the gap. The germline V gene encodes CDR1 MGHRA and CDR2 YSYEKL. This CDR3 has 15 amino acids. As DNA, the CDR3 is TGCGCCAGCAGCCAAGATATTATTGGGACCGGGGAGCTGTTTTTT. This encodes CASSQDIIGTGELFF.

The chain links TRBV10-1 to TRBJ2-2; D perhaps matches TRBD2 (5 bases). Germline V gene data show CDR1 as WNHNN and CDR2 as SYGVQD (reference sequence). V was shortened by 6 bases and J by 1 base, with 9 bases between the two germline ends. The CDR3 contains 14 residues. This CDR3 reads CASSLRGNTGELFF. The CDR3 DNA reads as TGCGCCAGCAGCCTCCGGGGGAACACCGGGGAGCTGTTTTTT.

CDR3 sequence (DNA): TGTGCCAGCAGCCCCGGTCCAAGGACCGGAACCGGCTACACCTTC. As protein: CASSPGPRTGTGYTF. The genes are TRBV7-6 and TRBJ1-2; D unresolved. Germline CDR1 is SGHVS and CDR2 is FNYEAQ. V gave up 5 bases and J gave up 8 bases, with 21 bases separating them. The CDR3 is 15 amino acids.

The chain is built from TRBV30 and TRBJ2-2; no definite D call. CDR3 length equals 12 residues. CDR1 is GTSNPN and CDR2 is SVGIG in the germline V gene (reference sequence). Trimming cost V 8 bases and J 3 bases, with 10 bases left between them. The CDR3 loop reads CAQQPYTGELFF. The CDR3 DNA reads TGTGCCCAACAGCCCTACACCGGGGAGCTGTTTTTT.

V and J are TRBV27 and TRBJ2-2; D unclear. Germline lookup yields CDR1 MNHEY and CDR2 SMNVEV (reference sequence). The CDR3 runs to 14 residues. Trimming took off 0 bases at V and 5 bases at J, with 7 bases between the two ends. Here the CDR3 reads CASSLSIGTGELFF. DNA for the CDR3: TGTGCCAGCAGTTTATCGATCGGGACCGGGGAGCTGTTTTTT.

This clone was observed once. This chain joins TRBV28 and TRBJ2-2; maybe TRBD1 (6 bases). V gave up 7 bases and J gave up 5 bases, with 14 bases separating them. Germline V CDR1 and CDR2: MDHEN, SYDVKM. The CDR3 sequence is 14 residues long. CDR3 region: CASKEAGATGELFF. CDR3 coding DNA: TGTGCCAGCAAGGAGGCAGGGGCGACCGGGGAGCTGTTTTTT.

Concerning this clone: An end of the junction differs from the germline gene, which may be a read error. The rearrangement uses TRBV5-6 and TRBJ2-7, with D possibly matching TRBD2 (7 bases). The V gene's germline CDR1 is SGHDT and CDR2 YYEEEE. The CDR3 runs 12 residues. Here the CDR3 reads CASTLGGLEQYF. The CDR3 bases are TGTGCCAGCACCTTGGGGGGGCTCGAGCAGTACTTC.

The count of this clone is one. The CDR3 region has the DNA TGTGCCAGCAGTAGCACGGCCTCCTACGAGCAGTACTTC. This sequence encodes CASSSTASYEQYF. This chain connects TRBV6-1 to TRBJ2-7; D unresolved. This CDR3 has 13 residues. The germline gives CDR1 MNHNS, CDR2 SASEGT. V was pared by 5 bases and J by 0 bases, with 8 bases between.

This chain joins TRBV9 and TRBJ2-2; unclear D gene. The CDR3 extends over 14 amino acids. Germline-derived CDR1 and CDR2 are SGDLS and YYNGEE. V lost 7 bases and J lost 2, with 12 bases in between. CDR3 sequence reads: CASRMSANTGELFF. The DNA for the CDR3 is TGTGCCAGCCGAATGAGCGCAAACACCGGGGAGCTGTTTTTT.

V gene TRBV28 combines with J gene TRBJ2-1, with D possibly being TRBD2 (7 bases). Germline V gene sequence: CDR1 MDHEN, CDR2 SYDVKM. The length of the CDR3 is 15 residues. V was trimmed by 6 bases and J by 4 bases, leaving 16 bases between them. The CDR3 is CASRVGGGGYNEQFF. The CDR3 DNA is TGTGCCAGCAGGGTAGGGGGAGGGGGATACAATGAGCAGTTCTTC.

The chain employs TRBV27 and TRBJ2-4; D is possibly TRBD1 (5 bases). Trimming cost V 0 bases and J 5 bases, with 8 bases left between them. From germline, CDR1 is MNHEY and CDR2 SMNVEV (reference sequence). The CDR3 totals 14 residues. The CDR3 region is CASSLSRAQNIQYF. CDR3 coding DNA: TGTGCCAGCAGTTTATCCAGGGCTCAAAACATTCAGTACTTC.

V usage is TRBV28 and J usage is TRBJ2-1; tentative D call: TRBD2 (6 bases). Germline CDR1 is MDHEN and CDR2 is SYDVKM. V was cut by 1 base and J by 9 bases, with 25 bases left in between. The CDR3 sequence is 18 residues long. As DNA, the CDR3 is TGTGCCAGCAGTTTATCACTCCTTAAGATTGGGACTCTGGGTGAGCAGTTCTTC. This codes for CASSLSLLKIGTLGEQFF.

This clone was recorded once. The chain recombines TRBV29-1 with TRBJ2-1; D ambiguous. There are 11 residues in the CDR3. V lost 4 bases and J 4 bases, leaving 5 bases between the germline ends. Per germline, CDR1 SQVTM and CDR2 ANQGSEA. The DNA for the CDR3 is TGCAGCGTTGTTGGTTACAATGAGCAGTTCTTC. The encoded protein is CSVVGYNEQFF.

This clone was seen only a few times. The chain is built from TRBV7-8 and TRBJ2-3; TRBD1 might be the D (5 bases). The CDR3 covers 15 residues. Germline values: CDR1 SGHVS, CDR2 FQNEAQ. The V end was cut by 1 base, the J end by 3 bases, with 11 bases between. The CDR3 spells CASSLGAGWTDTQYF. CDR3 DNA sequence: TGTGCCAGCAGCTTAGGGGCAGGGTGGACAGATACGCAGTATTTT.

This clone was seen a single time. V usage is TRBV2 and J usage is TRBJ1-1; no firm D call. V was pared by 3 bases and J by 1 base, with 12 bases between. This CDR3 region has 15 residues. The germline gives CDR1 SNHLY, CDR2 FYNNEI. The CDR3 nucleotides read TGTGCCAGCAGTGATGGGCGGCATGGGAACACTGAAGCTTTCTTT. This encodes CASSDGRHGNTEAFF.

The chain links TRBV27 to TRBJ2-7; 15 bases are shared with TRBD2. The CDR3 runs 16 residues. The trim removed 2 bases at V and 4 bases at J, leaving 3 bases unmatched. The germline V gene has CDR1 MNHEY and CDR2 SMNVEV (reference sequence). CDR3 sequence: CASSLRTSGRDYEQYF. DNA for the CDR3: TGTGCCAGCAGTTTAAGGACTAGCGGGAGGGATTACGAGCAGTACTTC.

This chain joins TRBV19 and TRBJ2-1, with 10 bases that match TRBD1. The CDR3 consists of 11 residues. The germline gives CDR1 LNHDA, CDR2 SQIVND (reference sequence). V was clipped by 5 bases and J by 14 bases; unmatched bases: 3. Here the CDR3 reads CASSVGQGEFF. CDR3 DNA: TGTGCCAGTAGTGTAGGACAGGGGGAGTTCTTC.

The chain has TRBV28 and TRBJ2-3, with 11 bases fitting TRBD2. Per germline, CDR1 MDHEN and CDR2 SYDVKM. Losses at the gene ends were 1 base for V and 0 bases for J; bases not matched to a gene: 12. The length of the CDR3 is 20 residues. The CDR3 is CASSLFRLAGSLSSTDTQYF. CDR3 DNA: TGTGCCAGCAGTTTATTCCGACTAGCGGGATCCCTATCTAGCACAGATACGCAGTATTTT.

CDR3 amino acids: CASSLDSGRPYNEQFF. CDR3 nucleotides: TGTGCCAGCAGTTTGGATAGCGGGAGACCCTACAATGAGCAGTTCTTC. The chain combines TRBV27 with TRBJ2-1, with 9 bases fitting TRBD2. Germline CDR1 is MNHEY and CDR2 is SMNVEV (reference sequence). The CDR3 length is 16 residues. V was pared by 3 bases and J by 2 bases, with 5 bases of the junction left unmatched.